One and the same sample provided the 25 T cell receptor beta chains below, sequenced in a study of T cell responses to AZD1222 COVID-19 vaccine. The protocol was immunoSEQ multiplex PCR, while the TCRdb copy is restricted to in-frame clones and leaves out a portion. The data show approximately 180,000 clones, roughly 93% seen once. The sequencing used peripheral blood, collected 28 days after the second dose of the MenACWY control vaccine. These receptors came from an adult who received the MenACWY meningococcal vaccine as a control.

The chain has TRBV7-2 and TRBJ1-6, with D possibly TRBD1 on 5 matching bases. CDR3 length: 16 amino acids. Trimming shortened V by 3 bases and J by 10 bases, and 19 bases separated the two germline ends. Germline V CDR1 and CDR2: SGHTA, FQGNSA. For the CDR3, the DNA is TGTGCCAGCAGCTTCGAAATCGGCAGGGTAGGATCACCCCTCCACTTT. It yields the protein CASSFEIGRVGSPLHF.

This chain connects TRBV5-1 to TRBJ1-1; D is possibly TRBD1 (6 bases). Germline CDR1 SGHRS, CDR2 YFSETQ. The CDR3 is 17 amino acids. The ends were cut back, 0 bases at V and 1 base at J, with 16 bases in the middle. CDR3 nucleotides: TGCGCCAGCAGCTTGGTTCCCCAGACAGGTCAGAACACTGAAGCTTTCTTT. Translation gives CASSLVPQTGQNTEAFF.

The chain links TRBV10-1 to TRBJ1-1, with D maybe TRBD1 (5 bases). The CDR3 is 12 amino acids. CDR1 and CDR2 (germline): WNHNN, SYGVQD (reference sequence). V was pared by 8 bases and J by 2 bases, with 9 bases between. In DNA form, the CDR3 reads TGCGCCAGCCCCGGGGCCAACACTGAAGCTTTCTTT. Its protein product is CASPGANTEAFF.

V and J are TRBV6-2 or TRBV6-3 and TRBJ1-2; D is unclear. Germline-derived CDR1 and CDR2 are MNHEY and SVGEGT. V was pared by 5 bases and J by 6 bases, with 7 bases between. The CDR3 has 11 amino acids. The CDR3 DNA sequence: TGTGCCAGCAGTCACGGCCATGGCTACACCTTC. It is translated as CASSHGHGYTF.

In its sample, this clone was seen once. The chain uses TRBV5-1 and TRBJ2-7; no clear D gene. Trimming took 0 bases from V and 2 from J, leaving 6 bases between them. The CDR3 sequence is 13 residues long. CDR1 is SGHRS and CDR2 is YFSETQ in the germline V gene. CDR3 amino acids: CASSLEAPYEQYF. CDR3 bases: TGCGCCAGCAGCTTGGAGGCCCCCTACGAGCAGTACTTC.

As concerns this clone: The same CDR3 also results from other DNA sequences found in this sample. This sequence joins TRBV18 and TRBJ1-5, with D unresolved. CDR1 and CDR2 from the germline V gene are KGHSH and LQKENI. The CDR3 extends over 13 amino acids. Trimming took off 3 bases at V and 5 bases at J, with 8 bases between the two ends. CDR3 protein: CASSPSLDQPQHF. The CDR3 DNA reads TGTGCCAGCTCACCCAGCCTGGATCAGCCCCAGCATTTT.

The chain is built from TRBV15 and TRBJ1-4; D is perhaps TRBD1 (5 bases). This CDR3 spans 15 amino acids. The germline V gene encodes CDR1 LNHNV and CDR2 YYDKDF (reference sequence). With 0 bases removed from V and 7 bases from J, the gap between germline ends came to 12 bases. CDR3 in amino acids: CATSREGTAREKLFF. CDR3 nucleotides: TGTGCCACCAGCAGAGAAGGGACGGCCCGTGAAAAACTGTTTTTT.

CDR3 nucleotides: TGTGCCAGCAGCTTGGGGGGAGGTAGCAATCAGCCCCAGCATTTT. Translation gives CASSLGGGSNQPQHF. The rearrangement uses TRBV5-6 and TRBJ1-5; D uncertain. The V gene's germline CDR1 is SGHDT and CDR2 YYEEEE. V lost 0 bases to trimming and J lost 0 bases, with 7 bases between them. The CDR3 totals 15 residues.

The chain uses TRBV4-3 and TRBJ2-5; 8 bases map to TRBD1. Germline V gives CDR1 LGHNA, CDR2 YSLEER. V lost 8 bases to trimming and J lost 8 bases; unmatched junction nucleotides: 10. The CDR3 contains 13 residues. As DNA, the CDR3 is TGCGCCAGCGCCGCCTACAGGGGGAGTACCCAGTACTTC. It translates to CASAAYRGSTQYF.

V is TRBV4-2 and J is TRBJ2-1; D ambiguous. This CDR3 has 13 residues. Trimming left V 4 bases short and J 4 bases short, with 8 bases between. Germline V lookup: CDR1 LGHNA, CDR2 YNFKEQ. CDR3 protein: CASSRDRYNEQFF. DNA of the CDR3: TGTGCCAGCAGCCGAGACCGGTACAATGAGCAGTTCTTC.

The chain employs TRBV7-2 and TRBJ1-4; no reliable D call. The V gene's germline CDR1 is SGHTA and CDR2 FQGNSA. The CDR3 loop spans 14 amino acids. Trimming stripped 4 bases from V and 10 bases from J, with 16 bases between. The CDR3: CASSSIADLGKLFF. Here the CDR3 DNA reads TGTGCCAGCAGCTCTATCGCAGATTTAGGAAAACTGTTTTTT.

V is TRBV6-5 and J is TRBJ1-4, with D perhaps matching TRBD1 (5 bases). The V gene's germline CDR1 is MNHEY and CDR2 SVGAGI. V was pared by 5 bases and J by 3 bases, with 13 bases between. This CDR3 contains 15 residues. Written as DNA, the CDR3 is TGTGCCAGCAGTAGAGAGGGGAGGGCTAATGAAAAACTGTTTTTT. Translating gives CASSREGRANEKLFF.

This clone was detected once. This rearrangement joins TRBV5-6 to TRBJ2-7; D remains ambiguous. This CDR3 region has 15 residues. V was pared by 1 base and J by 2 bases, with 13 bases between. Germline assignment: CDR1 SGHDT and CDR2 YYEEEE. The CDR3 spells CASSLSWLRTYEQYF. CDR3 in DNA: TGTGCCAGCAGCTTGTCATGGCTGCGGACCTACGAGCAGTACTTC.

The rearrangement joins TRBV18 to TRBJ1-1, with TRBD1 as a possible D gene (5 bases). The CDR3 spans 13 residues. Trimming removed 1 base from V and 8 bases from J, with 11 bases in between. Germline V gene sequence: CDR1 KGHSH, CDR2 LQKENI. For the CDR3, the DNA is TGTGCCAGCTCACCACAGAGGGGACCCGAAGCTTTCTTT. Translating gives CASSPQRGPEAFF.

The chain couples TRBV27 to TRBJ1-4; D call uncertain. The germline V gene encodes CDR1 MNHEY and CDR2 SMNVEV (reference sequence). V dropped 6 bases and J dropped 4 bases, with 12 bases sitting between them. The CDR3 totals 14 residues. The CDR3 loop is CASRQTVFNEKLFF. DNA for the CDR3: TGTGCCAGCAGACAGACGGTGTTTAATGAAAAACTGTTTTTT.

The chain joins TRBV3-1 (or the pseudogene TRBV3-2) to TRBJ1-2; weak D call: TRBD1 (5 bases). V lost 1 base, J lost 7 bases, and 13 bases lay in between. The germline CDR1 and CDR2 sequences are LGHDT and YNNKEL (reference sequence). The CDR3 extends over 14 amino acids. The CDR3 protein is CASSQVRGPGGYTF. The CDR3 DNA reads TGTGCCAGCAGCCAAGTCCGGGGCCCTGGTGGCTACACCTTC.

The chain has TRBV2 and TRBJ2-7; D ambiguous. The germline V gene has CDR1 SNHLY and CDR2 FYNNEI. V lost 5 bases to trimming and J lost 3 bases, with 17 bases between them. The CDR3 loop spans 15 amino acids. The CDR3 DNA reads TGTGCCAGCAGTTCCGCTCCGGTTTCTAGCTACGAGCAGTACTTC. It yields the protein CASSSAPVSSYEQYF. Supplemented by reference TRBV2 and TRBJ2-7, the full variable domain reads EPEVTQTPSHQVTQMGQEVILRCVPISNHLYFYWYRQILGQKVEFLVSFYNNEISEKSEIFDDQFSVERPDGSNFTLKIRSTKLEDSAMYFCASSSAPVSSYEQYFGPGTRLTVT.

DNA of the CDR3: TGTGCCAGCAGCCAAGAGGGAACGGTAGAGCAGTTCTTC. This gives the protein CASSQEGTVEQFF. The chain links TRBV3-1 (or the pseudogene TRBV3-2) to TRBJ2-1; the D is unclear. This CDR3 contains 13 residues. Germline V gives CDR1 LGHDT, CDR2 YNNKEL (reference sequence). Trimming removed 0 bases from V and 10 bases from J, with 10 bases in between.

This chain links TRBV7-9 with TRBJ1-4; 9 nucleotides line up with TRBD1. V shed 5 bases, J shed 1 base, and the junction held 8 bases outside the gene matches. The CDR3 has 17 residues. Germline V gene data show CDR1 as SEHNR and CDR2 as FQNEAQ (reference sequence). This chain's CDR3 is CASSPRDRARTNEKLFF. DNA of the CDR3: TGTGCCAGCAGCCCCCGGGACAGGGCCCGAACTAATGAAAAACTGTTTTTT.

The chain couples TRBV18 to TRBJ1-1; D not certain. Per germline, CDR1 KGHSH and CDR2 LQKENI. The CDR3 contains 12 residues. Trimming stripped 6 bases from V and 6 bases from J, with 11 bases between. CDR3 amino acids: CASSQSDAEAFF. DNA of the CDR3: TGTGCCAGCTCCCAGTCGGACGCTGAAGCTTTCTTT.

The CDR3, as DNA: TGTGCCAGCAGCTGGACTAGCGTATATACCGGGGAGCTGTTTTTT. This encodes CASSWTSVYTGELFF. V gene TRBV5-4 combines with J gene TRBJ2-2; 9 nucleotides match TRBD2. Germline V CDR1 and CDR2: SGHNT, YYREEE (reference sequence). With V trimmed by 3 bases and J by 5 bases, 5 bases remained unmatched. The CDR3 has 15 residues.

The genes are TRBV5-1 and TRBJ1-1; no firm D call. V was pared by 6 bases and J by 2 bases, with 17 bases between. The length of the CDR3 is 15 residues. CDR1 is SGHRS, CDR2 YFSETQ, per germline. The CDR3 loop is CASIPLTGGNTEAFF. DNA for the CDR3: TGCGCCAGCATTCCCCTCACCGGAGGAAACACTGAAGCTTTCTTT.

The chain is built from TRBV7-9 and TRBJ2-5; possibly TRBD1 for D (6 bases). CDR3 length: 16 residues. V dropped 3 bases and J dropped 2 bases, with 16 bases sitting between them. CDR1 is SEHNR and CDR2 is FQNEAQ in the germline V gene (reference sequence). Written as DNA, the CDR3 is TGTGCCAGCAGCTTGGGGGCAGGGGCTGGACAAGAGACCCAGTACTTC. Translating gives CASSLGAGAGQETQYF.

This chain uses TRBV19 with TRBJ1-2, with TRBD1 matching 7 bases. With V trimmed by 1 base and J by 8 bases, 7 bases remained unmatched. Germline-derived CDR1 and CDR2 are LNHDA and SQIVND (reference sequence). The CDR3 spans 14 residues. The CDR3 nucleotides are TGTGCCAGTAGTATAGGGTACAGGGGAGGAGGCTACACCTTC. Encoded protein: CASSIGYRGGGYTF.

This clone turned up a few times. The gene calls are TRBV5-1 and TRBJ1-1; D is possibly TRBD1 (6 bases). Germline V CDR1 and CDR2: SGHRS, YFSETQ. CDR3 length: 14 amino acids. V was clipped by 4 bases and J by 8 bases, with 18 bases between them. The CDR3 loop reads CASSIQGSSLEAFF. DNA of the CDR3: TGCGCCAGCAGCATACAGGGTAGTTCCCTCGAAGCTTTCTTT.